This T cell receptor (beta chain) was identified during a study of identical twins. Findings and caveats of the study: A lower insertion count was a feature of abundant cord blood beta clonotypes, with no such feature in memory repertoires.

TCRdb re-analysed the 5' RACE reads in MiXCR, keeping a single row per CDR3 protein. The table includes 500,000 to 550,000 distinct CDR3 sequences, under 25% detected once. With regard to this clonotype: Its specificity is unknown.

V lost 4 bases, J lost 6 bases, and 7 bases stayed unmatched. The CDR3 consists of 15 residues. Germline values: CDR1 GTSNPN, CDR2 SVGIG (reference sequence). Another study also made use of these data, one on yellow fever vaccine responses in identical twins. As that report states: Convergence reportedly seemed to mark part of the twins' vaccine T cell response, with personalization marking the rest.

Sequencing used CD4+ T cells sorted from blood. The sequence was obtained from a woman aged 18-29 years in good health. V gene TRBV30 combines with J gene TRBJ2-2; 11 positions match TRBD2. This CDR3 reads CAWMVAGGRAGELFF. As DNA, the CDR3 is TGTGCCTGGATGGTAGCGGGGGGGCGGGCCGGGGAGCTGTTTTTT.